Here is one TCR beta chain with its context. Its antigen is as yet unknown. The record originates from a study of monozygotic twins with cystic fibrosis. Findings of the study overall: No link emerged between shared CDR3 counts and age, concordance or severity. Median Simpson clonality of approximately 0.009 suggested naive T cells predominated. Monozygotic CF twins shared more identical nucleotide clonotypes than unrelated patients. In 13 of 16 pairs, V gene usage was closest to the co-twin's.

Sequenced by immunoSEQ multiplex PCR; TCRdb stores in-frame clones only, minus some. Counted here are 15,000 to 20,000 clones, around 97% occurring once; the ten biggest clones make up roughly 1.8%. The CDR3 sequence is 13 residues long. Germline V gives CDR1 ENHRY, CDR2 SYGVKD. V dropped 8 bases and J dropped 15; count of bases not matched to a gene: 11. This TCR was sampled from a woman aged 30 to 39 with cystic fibrosis. Sequenced material: blood. The chain carries TRBV10-3 and TRBJ2-1; 12 nucleotides align to TRBD2. The CDR3 sequence is CAIGLAGGPSLFF. The CDR3 nucleotides read TGTGCCATCGGGCTAGCGGGGGGGCCGAGCCTGTTCTTC.